This TCR beta chain was profiled in a study of blood T cells in healthy people across ages. General study points: A strong correlation between TCR beta diversity and naive T cell percentage was seen.

Then a second PCR, running roughly 7 to 11 cycles, was carried out with a sample-barcoded 5' primer and a J-beta primer mix. TCRdb processed the 5' RACE reads anew with MiXCR; each CDR3 protein has one entry. The sample has about 1.1 million distinct CDR3 sequences, about two fifths seen once; the top ten hold around 13%. Germline V gene data show CDR1 as DFQATT and CDR2 as SNEGSKA (reference sequence). The CDR3 extends over 13 amino acids. J lost 2 bases, V lost 3 bases, and 3 bases had no gene match. Only a few counts were recorded for this clonotype. The antigen remains unidentified. The sequenced material came from blood. The TCR sequence derives from a man between 18 and 35 years old in good health. The V and J genes are TRBV20-1 and TRBJ1-2; 7 bases agree with TRBD1. The chain's CDR3 is CSASRGWNYGYTF. CDR3 bases: TGCAGTGCTAGCAGGGGGTGGAACTATGGCTACACCTTC.